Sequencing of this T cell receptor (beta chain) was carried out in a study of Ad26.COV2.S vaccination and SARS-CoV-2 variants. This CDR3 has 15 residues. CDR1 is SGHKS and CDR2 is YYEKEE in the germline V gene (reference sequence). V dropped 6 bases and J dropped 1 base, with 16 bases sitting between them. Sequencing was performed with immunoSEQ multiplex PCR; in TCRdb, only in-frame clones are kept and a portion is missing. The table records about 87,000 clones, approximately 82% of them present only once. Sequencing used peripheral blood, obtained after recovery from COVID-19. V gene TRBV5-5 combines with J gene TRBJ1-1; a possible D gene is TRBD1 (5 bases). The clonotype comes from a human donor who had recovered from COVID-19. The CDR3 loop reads CASTTNLGGNTEAFF. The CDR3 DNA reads TGTGCCAGCACCACCAACCTCGGGGGGAACACTGAAGCTTTCTTT.